A selection of T cell receptor beta chains follows, all from one sample in a study of blood T cell repertoires in COVID-19. The method was immunoSEQ multiplex PCR; TCRdb's version includes in-frame clones alone and lacks a portion of them. The top ten clones hold around 12% of a sample with roughly 440,000 clones, about 87% of them seen once. Sequenced: peripheral blood. The receptors here all came from a woman in her fifties or sixties with COVID-19, enrolled during active disease. CDR3s leave out the opening cysteine and the closing phenylalanine or tryptophan. Each record gives: clone size, D gene, V gene, CDR3 protein. A D gene is named only where the DNA matches it firmly. Size is omitted from some rows. Given values are once, few, many or a class for expanded clones.

NA	NA	TRBV2	ASSPLEEANTGELF
many	NA	TRBV19	ASSTRTATWELF
NA	NA	TRBV6-4	ASSKRVYGYT
NA	TRBD1	TRBV6-5	ASTGTGNTEAF
NA	NA	TRBV11-1	ASSAQGGATKNIQY
NA	NA	TRBV20-1	SAGRDYEQY
NA	TRBD1	TRBV5-1	ASSPGGNEQF
NA	NA	TRBV5-5	ASSLFMNTEAF
NA	TRBD2	TRBV7-9	ASSLLAGQSYEQY
NA	NA	TRBV5-8	ASSLGFEGSNEKLF
NA	TRBD2	TRBV29-1	SVEGGGPNEQF
NA	NA	TRBV28	ASSSLRGGNQPQH
once	TRBD2	TRBV7-8	ASSTRTSESTDTQY
NA	NA	TRBV5-4	ASSLGQFYEQY
NA	TRBD1	TRBV5-1	ASSLGSGQTYEQY